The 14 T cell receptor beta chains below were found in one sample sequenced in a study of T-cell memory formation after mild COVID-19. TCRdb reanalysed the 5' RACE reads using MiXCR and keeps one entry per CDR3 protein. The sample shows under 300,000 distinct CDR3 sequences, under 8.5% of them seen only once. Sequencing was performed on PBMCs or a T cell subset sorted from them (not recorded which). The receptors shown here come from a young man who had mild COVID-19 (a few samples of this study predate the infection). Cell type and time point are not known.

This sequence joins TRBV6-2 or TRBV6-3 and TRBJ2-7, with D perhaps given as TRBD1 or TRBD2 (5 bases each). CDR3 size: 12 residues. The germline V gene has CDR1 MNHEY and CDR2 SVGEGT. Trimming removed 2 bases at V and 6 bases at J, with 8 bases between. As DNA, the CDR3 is TGTGCCAGCAGTTACGACAGCGGCGAGCAGTACTTC. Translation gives CASSYDSGEQYF.

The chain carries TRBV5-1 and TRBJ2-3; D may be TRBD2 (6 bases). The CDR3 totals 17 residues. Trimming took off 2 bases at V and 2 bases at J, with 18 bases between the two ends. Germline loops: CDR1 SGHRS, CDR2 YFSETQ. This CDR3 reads CASSLGHPSGYTDTQYF. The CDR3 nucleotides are TGCGCCAGCAGCTTAGGCCATCCCAGCGGGTACACAGATACGCAGTATTTT.

The CDR3 is CSVKAVLYNEQFF. CDR3 bases: TGCAGCGTTAAGGCTGTTCTATACAATGAGCAGTTCTTC. The chain is built from TRBV29-1 and TRBJ2-1; D unresolved. Germline V gene lookup returns CDR1 SQVTM and CDR2 ANQGSEA. CDR3 length equals 13 residues. Between the trimmed V and J ends, which lost 5 bases and 4 bases, there was a span of 12 bases.

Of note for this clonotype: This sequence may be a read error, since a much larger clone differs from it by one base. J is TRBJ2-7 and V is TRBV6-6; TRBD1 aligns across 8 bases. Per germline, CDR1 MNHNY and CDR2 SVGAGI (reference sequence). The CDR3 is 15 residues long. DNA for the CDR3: TGTGTCAGCAGTTACAAGACAGGGGTGGCCTACGAGCAGTACTTC. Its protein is CVSSYKTGVAYEQYF.

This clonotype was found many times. The DNA of the CDR3 is TGTGCCAGCACCCTAGCGGGGGGGCTAGATACGCAGTATTTT. It translates to CASTLAGGLDTQYF. The V and J genes are TRBV7-2 and TRBJ2-3; 12 bases map to TRBD2. The CDR3 contains 14 residues. Germline lookup yields CDR1 SGHTA and CDR2 FQGNSA. Trimming took 7 bases from V and 5 from J; bases not matched to a gene: 4. Full variable domain (remainder filled in from reference TRBV7-2 and TRBJ2-3): GAGVSQSPSNKVTEKGKDVELRCDPISGHTALYWYRQSLGQGLEFLIYFQGNSAPDKSGLPSDRFSAERTGGSVSTLTIQRTQQEDSAVYLCASTLAGGLDTQYFGPGTRLTVL.

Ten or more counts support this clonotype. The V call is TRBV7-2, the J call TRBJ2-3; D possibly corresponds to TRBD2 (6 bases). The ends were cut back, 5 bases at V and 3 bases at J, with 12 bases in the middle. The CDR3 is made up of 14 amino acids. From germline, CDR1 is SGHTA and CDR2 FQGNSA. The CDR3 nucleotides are TGTGCCAGCAGCCTAGTAGGAGGGACAGATACGCAGTATTTT. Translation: CASSLVGGTDTQYF.

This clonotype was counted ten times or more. The CDR3 bases are TGTGCCACCTTCACGGGGCGGCAGTACTTC. Residues: CATFTGRQYF. The V call is TRBV6-6, the J call TRBJ2-7; D tentatively reads TRBD1 or TRBD2 (5 bases each). CDR3 length: 10 residues. Between the trimmed V and J ends, which lost 10 bases and 9 bases, there was a span of 13 bases. CDR1 MNHNY and CDR2 SVGAGI come from the germline V gene (reference sequence).

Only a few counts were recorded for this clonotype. In nucleotides, the CDR3 is TGCAGTGCTAGAGATCACAAGACCGGGGCGGGCCGGGGAGAGCAGTACGTC. The encoded protein is CSARDHKTGAGRGEQYV. The genes are TRBV20-1 and TRBJ2-7, with D possibly called TRBD1 or TRBD2 (5 bases each). Trimming took 0 bases from V and 7 from J, leaving 25 bases between them. Germline CDR1 DFQATT, CDR2 SNEGSKA (reference sequence). The length of the CDR3 is 17 residues.

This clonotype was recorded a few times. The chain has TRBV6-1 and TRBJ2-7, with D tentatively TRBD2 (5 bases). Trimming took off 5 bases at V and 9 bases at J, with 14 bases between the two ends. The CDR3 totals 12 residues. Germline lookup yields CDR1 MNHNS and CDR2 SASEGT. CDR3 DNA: TGTGCCAGCAGTTCGGACTGGCTACGGCAGTACTTC. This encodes CASSSDWLRQYF.

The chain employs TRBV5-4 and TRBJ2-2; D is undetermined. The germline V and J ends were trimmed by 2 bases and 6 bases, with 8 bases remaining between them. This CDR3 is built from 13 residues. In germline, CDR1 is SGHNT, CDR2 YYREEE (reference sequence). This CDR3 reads CASSFVGAGELFF. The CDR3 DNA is TGTGCCAGCAGCTTCGTTGGGGCCGGGGAGCTGTTTTTT. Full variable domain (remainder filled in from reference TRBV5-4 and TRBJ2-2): ETGVTQSPTHLIKTRGQQVTLRCSSQSGHNTVSWYQQALGQGPQFIFQYYREEENGRGNFPPRFSGLQFPNYSSELNVNALELDDSALYLCASSFVGAGELFFGEGSRLTVL.

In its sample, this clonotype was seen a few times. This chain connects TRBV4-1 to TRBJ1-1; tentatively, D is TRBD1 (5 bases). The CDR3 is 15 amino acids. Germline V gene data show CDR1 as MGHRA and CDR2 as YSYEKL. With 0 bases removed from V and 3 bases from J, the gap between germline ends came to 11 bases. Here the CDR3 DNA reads TGCGCCAGCAGCCAAGATGGGCAGGGCTACACTGAAGCTTTCTTT. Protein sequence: CASSQDGQGYTEAFF.

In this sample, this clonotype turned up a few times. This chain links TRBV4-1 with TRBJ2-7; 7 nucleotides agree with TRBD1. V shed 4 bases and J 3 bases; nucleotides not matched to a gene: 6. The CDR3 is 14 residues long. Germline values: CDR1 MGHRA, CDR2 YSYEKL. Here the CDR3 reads CASSPGGFIYEQYF. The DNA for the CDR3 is TGCGCCAGCAGCCCAGGGGGTTTCATCTACGAGCAGTACTTC.

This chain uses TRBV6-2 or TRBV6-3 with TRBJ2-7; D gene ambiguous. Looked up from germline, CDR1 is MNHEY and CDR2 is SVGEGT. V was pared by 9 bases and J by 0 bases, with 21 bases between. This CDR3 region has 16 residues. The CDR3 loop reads CASPSPERLVSYEQYV. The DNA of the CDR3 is TGTGCCAGTCCATCCCCGGAACGTCTCGTCTCCTACGAGCAGTACGTC.

CDR3 in amino acids: CSARTQESSYEQYF. The CDR3 DNA reads as TGCAGTGCTAGGACCCAGGAAAGCTCCTACGAGCAGTACTTC. V gene TRBV20-1 combines with J gene TRBJ2-7, with D uncertain. V lost 3 bases and J lost 0, with 12 bases in between. The CDR3 is made up of 14 amino acids. Germline V gene lookup returns CDR1 DFQATT and CDR2 SNEGSKA (reference sequence).